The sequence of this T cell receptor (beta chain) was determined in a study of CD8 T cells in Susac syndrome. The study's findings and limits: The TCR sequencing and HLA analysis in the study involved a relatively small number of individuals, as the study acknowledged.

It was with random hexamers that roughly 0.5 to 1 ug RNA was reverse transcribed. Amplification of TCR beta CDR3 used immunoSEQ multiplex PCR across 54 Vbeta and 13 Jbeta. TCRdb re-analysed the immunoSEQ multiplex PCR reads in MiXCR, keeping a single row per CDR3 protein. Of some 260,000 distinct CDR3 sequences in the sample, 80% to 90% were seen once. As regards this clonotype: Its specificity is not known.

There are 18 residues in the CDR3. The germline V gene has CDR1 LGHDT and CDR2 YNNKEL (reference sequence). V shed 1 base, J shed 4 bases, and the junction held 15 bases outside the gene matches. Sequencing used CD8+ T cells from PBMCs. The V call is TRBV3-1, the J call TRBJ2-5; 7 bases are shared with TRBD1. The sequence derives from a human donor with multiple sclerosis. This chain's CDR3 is CASSQGQGTGWDRETQYF. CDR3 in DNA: TGTGCCAGCAGCCAAGGGCAGGGAACTGGATGGGACAGAGAGACCCAGTACTTC.